The 25 T cell receptor beta chains presented below share a single source sample, sequenced in a study of T cell responses to AZD1222 COVID-19 vaccine. Repertoires were generated with immunoSEQ multiplex PCR, while TCRdb's copy carries only in-frame clones and drops some. This sample yields 120,000 or so clones, of which 88% are seen a single time; around 6.1% belongs to the top ten. Here the sequenced sample was peripheral blood, taken on day 0 of AZD1222 vaccination. The receptors stem from an adult in good health.

J is TRBJ1-2 and V is TRBV3-1 (or the pseudogene TRBV3-2); D is ambiguous. Deletions cut 0 bases from V and 2 bases from J, with 19 bases between. Germline-derived CDR1 and CDR2 are LGHDT and YNNKEL (reference sequence). The CDR3 is 18 residues long. For the CDR3, the DNA is TGTGCCAGCAGCCAAGAGGTCTACGGGCAGCTCGGGAACTATGGCTACACCTTC. Its translation: CASSQEVYGQLGNYGYTF.

The chain is built from TRBV7-2 and TRBJ1-6, with unresolved D. V lost 5 bases, J lost 7 bases, and 15 bases lay in between. Germline V CDR1 and CDR2: SGHTA, FQGNSA. This CDR3 comprises 15 residues. The CDR3 sequence: CASSAGNPLNSPLHF. DNA of the CDR3: TGTGCCAGCAGCGCCGGGAATCCGCTAAATTCACCCCTCCACTTT.

This clone occurred once. The CDR3 loop is CASRAPGDSPLHF. The CDR3 DNA reads as TGTGCCAGCAGGGCCCCTGGAGATTCACCCCTCCACTTT. V is TRBV3-1 (or the pseudogene TRBV3-2) and J is TRBJ1-6; D not certain. V gave up 6 bases and J gave up 8 bases, with 11 bases separating them. The CDR3 is made up of 13 amino acids. Germline CDR1 and CDR2: LGHDT and YNNKEL (reference sequence).

This clone was detected a few times. The gene calls are TRBV18 and TRBJ2-5; a possible D gene is TRBD1 (6 bases). V lost 1 base, J lost 5 bases, and 14 bases lay in between. This CDR3 contains 15 residues. Germline V CDR1 and CDR2: KGHSH, LQKENI. The CDR3 sequence is CASSPQSGEWETQYF. The DNA of the CDR3 is TGTGCCAGCTCACCACAGTCAGGGGAGTGGGAGACCCAGTACTTC.

The chain carries TRBV6-5 and TRBJ2-7; D is unresolved. V was shortened by 3 bases and J by 1 base, with 7 bases between the two germline ends. The CDR3 has 13 amino acids. The V gene's germline CDR1 is MNHEY and CDR2 SVGAGI. This chain's CDR3 is CASSYGESYEQYF. The CDR3 nucleotides are TGTGCCAGCAGTTATGGGGAATCCTACGAGCAGTACTTC.

The chain is built from TRBV7-9 and TRBJ2-7; D ambiguous. This CDR3 contains 14 residues. V shed 2 bases and J shed 5 bases, with 13 bases lying between them. Germline V lookup: CDR1 SEHNR, CDR2 FQNEAQ (reference sequence). This CDR3 reads CASSLQPVLDEQYF. The CDR3 DNA reads as TGTGCCAGCAGCTTACAACCGGTTCTGGACGAGCAGTACTTC.

The chain uses TRBV2 and TRBJ2-7, with TRBD2 matching 7 bases. The germline V gene has CDR1 SNHLY and CDR2 FYNNEI. V lost 2 bases and J lost 6; bases outside the gene matches: 4. This CDR3 has 13 amino acids. This CDR3 is CASSERGGGEQYF. The CDR3 region has the DNA TGTGCCAGCAGTGAAAGGGGCGGGGGCGAGCAGTACTTC.

The rearrangement links TRBV3-1 (or the pseudogene TRBV3-2) to TRBJ1-5; D unresolved. Germline CDR1 LGHDT, CDR2 YNNKEL (reference sequence). Trimming pared 4 bases from V and 2 bases from J, leaving 9 bases between. The length of the CDR3 is 14 residues. CDR3 bases: TGTGCCAGCAGCCCCCCTTTGGGCAATCAGCCCCAGCATTTT. Residues: CASSPPLGNQPQHF.

This chain uses TRBV19 with TRBJ1-4; possible D gene TRBD1, 5 bases. This CDR3 is 15 amino acids long. V was clipped by 3 bases and J by 4 bases, with 12 bases between them. Germline CDR1 is LNHDA and CDR2 is SQIVND (reference sequence). The CDR3 loop is CASSIEGPLNEKLFF. The DNA of the CDR3 is TGTGCCAGTAGTATTGAGGGGCCACTTAATGAAAAACTGTTTTTT.

The chain links TRBV7-9 to TRBJ1-2, with D maybe TRBD1 (6 bases). V shed 5 bases and J shed 0 bases, with 7 bases lying between them. Germline-derived CDR1 and CDR2 are SEHNR and FQNEAQ (reference sequence). This CDR3 region has 13 residues. The CDR3 protein is CASSRDTNYGYTF. The CDR3, as DNA: TGTGCCAGCAGCCGGGACACTAACTATGGCTACACCTTC.

The count of this clone is one. The chain couples TRBV11-3 to TRBJ2-3, with D possibly called TRBD1 or TRBD2 (5 bases each). CDR3 length: 15 amino acids. Germline-derived CDR1 and CDR2 are SGHNT and YENEEA. V shed 7 bases and J shed 1 base, with 15 bases lying between them. The CDR3 coding sequence is TGTGCCAGCAAGCGTGGGGGTCTGGGCACAGATACGCAGTATTTT. It yields the protein CASKRGGLGTDTQYF.

The gene calls are TRBV6-5 and TRBJ1-1; D gene ambiguous. The CDR3 loop spans 16 amino acids. V was pared by 0 bases and J by 0 bases, with 11 bases between. Germline CDR1 is MNHEY and CDR2 is SVGAGI. CDR3 sequence (DNA): TGTGCCAGCAGTTACTCGAGGATAGCGCTGAACACTGAAGCTTTCTTT. This encodes CASSYSRIALNTEAFF.

This chain uses TRBV7-2 with TRBJ2-7; the match to TRBD2 covers 12 bases. From germline, CDR1 is SGHTA and CDR2 FQGNSA. Trimming cost V 1 base and J 3 bases; bases outside gene matches: 4. The length of the CDR3 is 16 residues. The CDR3 reads CASSLEASGGVYEQYF. CDR3 DNA: TGTGCCAGCAGCTTAGAGGCTAGCGGGGGGGTCTACGAGCAGTACTTC.

This clone was detected a few times. J is TRBJ2-2 and V is TRBV3-1 (or the pseudogene TRBV3-2); possibly TRBD1 for D (5 bases). The CDR3 sequence is 15 residues long. Germline CDR1 is LGHDT and CDR2 is YNNKEL (reference sequence). Trimming stripped 4 bases from V and 4 bases from J, with 13 bases between. CDR3 sequence: CASSLGHSSTGELFF. In DNA, the CDR3 is TGTGCCAGCAGCCTAGGACACTCCAGCACCGGGGAGCTGTTTTTT.

The rearrangement joins TRBV24-1 to TRBJ1-2; D may be TRBD1 (5 bases). CDR1 and CDR2 (germline): KGHDR, SFDVKD. V lost 4 bases and J lost 2, with 16 bases in between. This CDR3 is built from 16 residues. The chain's CDR3 is CATSEPWGGENYGYTF. CDR3 sequence (DNA): TGTGCCACCAGTGAGCCCTGGGGGGGGGAAAACTATGGCTACACCTTC.

The V gene is TRBV29-1, the J gene TRBJ2-6; either TRBD1 or TRBD2 may fit D (6 bases each). V lost 0 bases to trimming and J lost 4 bases, with 10 bases between them. This CDR3 region has 15 residues. CDR1 and CDR2 (germline): SQVTM, ANQGSEA. CDR3 DNA sequence: TGCAGCGTTGAAGAAGGGGGGTCAGGGGCCAACGTCCTGACTTTC. It specifies CSVEEGGSGANVLTF.

The chain combines TRBV7-2 with TRBJ2-7; D call uncertain. Germline lookup yields CDR1 SGHTA and CDR2 FQGNSA. This CDR3 spans 12 amino acids. The V end was cut by 1 base, the J end by 4 bases, with 5 bases between. DNA of the CDR3: TGTGCCAGCAGCTTAGACCAGTACGAGCAGTACTTC. Encoded protein: CASSLDQYEQYF.

This chain uses TRBV19 with TRBJ2-7, with 7 bases that match TRBD2. This CDR3 is 16 amino acids long. In germline, CDR1 is LNHDA, CDR2 SQIVND (reference sequence). After removal of 4 bases from V and 0 bases from J, the junction contained 9 bases not matched to a gene. The CDR3 here is CASSRDSGSLSYEQYF. DNA of the CDR3: TGTGCCAGTAGTAGAGATAGCGGGTCACTCTCCTACGAGCAGTACTTC.

This clone is a singleton in its sample. The chain recombines TRBV19 with TRBJ2-4, with D possibly matching TRBD2 (6 bases). V was cut by 5 bases and J by 7 bases, with 12 bases left in between. Germline CDR1 is LNHDA and CDR2 is SQIVND (reference sequence). This CDR3 spans 13 amino acids. The CDR3 DNA reads TGTGCCAGTAGTTCGGGAGAAGGGAACATTCAGTACTTC. It yields the protein CASSSGEGNIQYF.

The V gene is TRBV5-1, the J gene TRBJ2-7; 13 bases agree with TRBD2. The germline CDR1 and CDR2 sequences are SGHRS and YFSETQ. The J segment lost 1 base and the V segment lost 4 bases, leaving 2 bases of the junction unmatched. CDR3 size: 15 residues. In DNA form, the CDR3 reads TGCGCCAGCAGCAAACTAGCGGGAGGGTCCTACGAGCAGTACTTC. Its protein is CASSKLAGGSYEQYF.

The rearrangement links TRBV19 to TRBJ1-1; no clear D gene. The CDR3 is made up of 11 amino acids. CDR1 is LNHDA and CDR2 is SQIVND in the germline V gene (reference sequence). Trimming removed 7 bases at V and 1 base at J, with 4 bases between. The CDR3: CASNRNTEAFF. CDR3 in DNA: TGTGCCAGTAACCGGAACACTGAAGCTTTCTTT.

The chain couples TRBV5-6 to TRBJ1-4, with TRBD1 identical over 7 bases. The germline CDR1 and CDR2 sequences are SGHDT and YYEEEE. CDR3 length: 14 amino acids. The junction had 4 bases not matched to a gene; V was cut back by 0 bases and J by 8 bases. The CDR3 reads CASSLEGAREKLFF. CDR3 nucleotide sequence: TGTGCCAGCAGCTTGGAGGGGGCGAGGGAAAAACTGTTTTTT.

The chain couples TRBV5-4 to TRBJ2-7; no clear D. Germline V gene lookup returns CDR1 SGHNT and CDR2 YYREEE (reference sequence). This CDR3 has 14 amino acids. Deletions cut 1 base from V and 3 bases from J, with 11 bases between. For the CDR3, the DNA is TGTGCCAGCAGCTTGCGGGCTACTCACTACGAGCAGTACTTC. It encodes CASSLRATHYEQYF.

V gene TRBV4-1 combines with J gene TRBJ1-5; D unclear. Germline V gene sequence: CDR1 MGHRA, CDR2 YSYEKL. The CDR3 totals 15 residues. Trimming took 4 bases from V and 7 from J, leaving 17 bases between them. CDR3 nucleotides: TGCGCCAGCAGCCCATCGGAGACTCCGTCCCAGCCCCAGCATTTT. Its protein product is CASSPSETPSQPQHF.

This chain links TRBV4-3 with TRBJ1-2; 7 bases fit TRBD1. The CDR3 consists of 15 residues. CDR1 is LGHNA, CDR2 YSLEER, per germline. After removal of 0 bases from V and 1 base from J, the junction contained 2 bases not matched to a gene. The CDR3 nucleotides read TGCGCCAGCAGCCAAGATGGGACAGATAACTATGGCTACACCTTC. Translation: CASSQDGTDNYGYTF.